The T cell receptor beta chain described here comes from a study of shared clonotypes between healthy human individuals. TCRdb's table, derived via immunoSEQ multiplex PCR, lists solely in-frame clones and lacks some. The sample records about 2.4 million clones, more than 90% being singletons. The length of the CDR3 is 17 residues. With 0 bases clipped from V and 4 bases from J, the junction kept 6 bases outside the gene matches. CDR1 is LGHNA, CDR2 YSLEER, per germline. This receptor was obtained from a man between 18 and 35 years old in good health. Sequenced sample: naive CD4+ T cells sorted from blood. Subset of the sample: CD45RA+ positively selected. This chain uses TRBV4-3 with TRBJ2-1; the match to TRBD2 covers 10 bases. This CDR3 reads CASSQDRTSGTYNEQFF. CDR3 nucleotides: TGCGCCAGCAGCCAAGATCGAACTAGCGGGACATACAATGAGCAGTTCTTC.